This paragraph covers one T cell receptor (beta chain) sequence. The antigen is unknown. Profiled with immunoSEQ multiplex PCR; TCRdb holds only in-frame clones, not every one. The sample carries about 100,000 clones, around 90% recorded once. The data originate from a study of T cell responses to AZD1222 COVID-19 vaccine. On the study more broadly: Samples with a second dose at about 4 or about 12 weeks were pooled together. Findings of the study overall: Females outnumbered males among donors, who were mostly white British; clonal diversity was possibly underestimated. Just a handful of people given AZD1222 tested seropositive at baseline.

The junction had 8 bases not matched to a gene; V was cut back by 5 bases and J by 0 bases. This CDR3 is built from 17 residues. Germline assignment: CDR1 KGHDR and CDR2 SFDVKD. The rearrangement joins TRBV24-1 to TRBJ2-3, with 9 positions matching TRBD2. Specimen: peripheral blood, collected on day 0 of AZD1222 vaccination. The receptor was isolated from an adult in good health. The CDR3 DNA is TGTGCCACCAGTGGATTAGCGGGAGTAACTAGCACAGATACGCAGTATTTT. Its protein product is CATSGLAGVTSTDTQYF.